The text below deals with one TCR beta chain. V was trimmed by 5 bases and J by 5 bases, leaving 21 bases between them. The CDR3 totals 16 residues. The germline CDR1 and CDR2 sequences are SEHNR and FQNEAQ (reference sequence). The data were taken from a study of OX40 agonist ivuxolimab in advanced cancers. Study-level background: An anti-OX40 (CD134) antibody with agonistic activity, ivuxolimab, was administered to patients. Patients received ivuxolimab, an intravenous treatment, every 2 weeks at 0.01 to 10 mg/kg.

Generated by immunoSEQ multiplex PCR, the TCRdb table keeps only in-frame clones and is missing some. The sample has around 53,000 clones, 93% seen once. Sequences were derived from CD4+ or CD8+ T cells sorted from blood, sampled in a trial of the OX40 agonist ivuxolimab. The chain has TRBV7-9 and TRBJ2-5, with D maybe TRBD1 (5 bases). The sequence was obtained from an adult with an advanced solid tumor such as melanoma, head and neck, liver or kidney cancer. CDR3 sequence (DNA): TGTGCCAGCAGCCCCCCCGTAGGGGCGGTGCGGGAGACCCAGTACTTC. As protein: CASSPPVGAVRETQYF.